This entry is about one T cell receptor (beta chain). Its target is not known. The V gene's germline CDR1 is MDHEN and CDR2 SYDVKM. The CDR3 covers 14 residues. Deletions cut 5 bases from V and 8 bases from J, with 18 bases between. Primers: 60 Vbeta forward and 13 Jbeta reverse. Sequencing used immunoSEQ multiplex PCR; TCRdb keeps in-frame clones, though not all of them. The data contain fewer than 250,000 clones, approximately 87% of them singletons. The sample is drawn from a study of cytomegalovirus exposure and HLA in healthy donors. Study-wide results and limits: Later work showed greater clonal expansion in HLA-associated TCR beta chains than in equally common others. Exclusion applied to some V segments, including TRBV6-2 and TRBV6-3, as they were indistinguishable. Earlier findings revealed that most TCR beta V segments proved productive either about 87% or about 30% of the time.

All the people who gave samples were healthy bone marrow donors. This receptor was obtained from a man aged 25-40 years in good health and CMV-seronegative. The source material was PBMCs. The chain is built from TRBV28 and TRBJ1-2, with TRBD1 as a possible D gene (5 bases). Written as DNA, the CDR3 is TGTGCCAGCAGTGTCTGGGGCGGAGAAGGCGGCTACACCTTC. As protein: CASSVWGGEGGYTF.